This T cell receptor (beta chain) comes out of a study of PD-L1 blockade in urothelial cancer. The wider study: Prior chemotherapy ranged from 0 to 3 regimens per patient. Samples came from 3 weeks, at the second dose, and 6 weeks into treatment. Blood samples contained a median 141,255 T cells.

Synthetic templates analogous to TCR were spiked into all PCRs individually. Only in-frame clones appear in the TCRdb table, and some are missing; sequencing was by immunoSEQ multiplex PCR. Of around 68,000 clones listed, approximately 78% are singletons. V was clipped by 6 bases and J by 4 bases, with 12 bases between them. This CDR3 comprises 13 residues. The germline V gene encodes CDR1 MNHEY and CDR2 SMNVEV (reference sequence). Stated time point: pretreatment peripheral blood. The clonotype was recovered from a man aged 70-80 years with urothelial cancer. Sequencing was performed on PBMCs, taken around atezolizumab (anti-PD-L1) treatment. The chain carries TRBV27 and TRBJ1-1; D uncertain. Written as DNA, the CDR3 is TGTGCCAGCAGCCGCTTGGGGAGCACTGAAGCTTTCTTT. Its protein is CASSRLGSTEAFF.